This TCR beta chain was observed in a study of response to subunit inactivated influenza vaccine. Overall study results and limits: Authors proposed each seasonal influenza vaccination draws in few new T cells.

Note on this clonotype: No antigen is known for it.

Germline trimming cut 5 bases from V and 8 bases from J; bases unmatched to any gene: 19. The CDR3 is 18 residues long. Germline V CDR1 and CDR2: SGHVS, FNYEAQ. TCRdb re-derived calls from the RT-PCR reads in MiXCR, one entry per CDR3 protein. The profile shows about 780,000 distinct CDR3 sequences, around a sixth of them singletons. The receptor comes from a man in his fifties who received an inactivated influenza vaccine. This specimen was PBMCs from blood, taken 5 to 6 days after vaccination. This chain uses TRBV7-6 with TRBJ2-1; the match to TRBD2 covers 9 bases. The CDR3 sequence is CASSLNRSSGTPGYEQFF. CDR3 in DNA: TGTGCCAGCAGCCTAAATAGATCTAGCGGGACCCCAGGTTATGAGCAGTTCTTC.